The source of this T cell receptor (beta chain) is a study of blood T cell repertoires in COVID-19. About the study: Some COVID-19 samples were acute and others convalescent; all came from the United States, Italy and Spain. The analysed material was cDNA or gDNA that came from T cells, B-cell-depleted T cells, or PBMCs.

Original handling: From reference gene primer amplification, estimates of nucleated cell counts were derived. Clones were read by immunoSEQ multiplex PCR, and TCRdb kept only the in-frame ones, dropping some. That table gives V, J and clone size, and the DNA gave D and trimming. The table has more than 140,000 clones, about 86% seen once. Germline CDR1 and CDR2: LGHDT and YNNKEL (reference sequence). This CDR3 is 12 amino acids long. The V end was cut by 1 base, the J end by 7 bases, with 7 bases between. This chain connects TRBV3-1 (or the pseudogene TRBV3-2) to TRBJ1-2, with D possibly being TRBD1 (6 bases). Sample: peripheral blood. The sequence derives from a woman aged 55-70 years with acute or convalescent COVID-19. The CDR3 sequence: CASSQARGGYTF. As DNA, the CDR3 is TGTGCCAGCAGCCAAGCCAGGGGTGGCTACACCTTC.